Shown below are 20 T cell receptor beta chains from a single sample sequenced in a study of cytomegalovirus exposure and HLA in healthy donors. PCR amplification relied on 60 Vbeta primers (plus 13 Jbeta primers). Profiling relied on immunoSEQ multiplex PCR, and the TCRdb table lists in-frame clones only, not all of them. The repertoire consists of 200,000 or so clones, with roughly 68% occurring once and the leading ten covering about 2.5%. Source material: PBMCs. The origin of the receptors is a man in his forties in good health and CMV-seropositive.

The chain has TRBV9 and TRBJ2-1; D may be TRBD2 (6 bases). Trimming removed 0 bases from V and 9 bases from J, with 10 bases in between. CDR3 length: 13 amino acids. Germline loops: CDR1 SGDLS, CDR2 YYNGEE. As DNA, the CDR3 is TGTGCCAGCAGCGTAGACGGGAGAGGTGAGCAGTTCTTC. Translating it yields CASSVDGRGEQFF.

The J gene is TRBJ2-1, the V gene TRBV7-7, with a weak D call TRBD1 (5 bases). V shed 5 bases and J shed 8 bases, with 16 bases lying between them. CDR1 is SSHAT, CDR2 FNYEAQ, per germline (reference sequence). CDR3 size: 14 residues. The DNA for the CDR3 is TGTGCCAGCAGCCTAGGATTCGGCAGGGATGAGCAGTTCTTC. Its translation is CASSLGFGRDEQFF.

This clone was counted between two and nine times. The chain employs TRBV5-1 and TRBJ1-5; a weak D match, TRBD1 (6 bases). CDR1 is SGHRS, CDR2 YFSETQ, per germline. Trimming left V 0 bases short and J 4 bases short, with 11 bases between. The CDR3 is 15 residues long. The CDR3 DNA sequence: TGCGCCAGCAGCTTGGCCCAGGGGTTAAATCAGCCCCAGCATTTT. Its protein is CASSLAQGLNQPQHF.

This clone was seen once. V gene TRBV7-9 combines with J gene TRBJ2-2; D unresolved. The V end was cut by 5 bases, the J end by 0 bases, with 16 bases between. This CDR3 region has 17 residues. Germline CDR1 reads SEHNR; CDR2 reads FQNEAQ (reference sequence). CDR3 nucleotide sequence: TGTGCCAGCAGCGAGGAGAGGAGCCTCGCGAACACCGGGGAGCTGTTTTTT. Residues: CASSEERSLANTGELFF.

This sequence joins TRBV19 and TRBJ1-5; a weak D match, TRBD1 (5 bases). Germline CDR1 LNHDA, CDR2 SQIVND (reference sequence). Deletions cut 0 bases from V and 11 bases from J, with 11 bases between. The CDR3 sequence is 13 residues long. The CDR3 spells CASSIDPRQSQHF. CDR3 DNA sequence: TGTGCCAGTAGTATAGACCCCCGACAGTCCCAGCATTTT.

This rearrangement joins TRBV5-4 to TRBJ1-1, with D possibly matching TRBD1 (5 bases). CDR1 is SGHNT, CDR2 YYREEE, per germline (reference sequence). There are 15 residues in the CDR3. Trimming pared 4 bases from V and 4 bases from J, leaving 17 bases between. The CDR3 DNA is TGTGCCAGCAGCCCGGGACTCCGGGGCGTCACTGAAGCTTTCTTT. It specifies CASSPGLRGVTEAFF.

The rearrangement links TRBV19 to TRBJ1-1; 10 nucleotides line up with TRBD1. The ends lost 2 bases at V and 12 bases at J; junction bases unmatched: 15. This CDR3 region has 16 residues. The germline CDR1 and CDR2 sequences are LNHDA and SQIVND (reference sequence). The CDR3 DNA follows: TGTGCCAGTAGTATACCCTCGGGACAGGGGATAAGTGGAACTTTCTTT. Translated: CASSIPSGQGISGTFF.

The V gene is TRBV10-3, the J gene TRBJ2-5; 12 bases line up with TRBD2. The CDR3 extends over 18 amino acids. The germline V gene encodes CDR1 ENHRY and CDR2 SYGVKD. Germline trimming cut 4 bases from V and 1 base from J; bases unmatched to any gene: 10. CDR3 DNA: TGTGCCATCAGTGCTAGACTAGCGGGGGAAAGGGCCCAAGAGACCCAGTACTTC. Residues: CAISARLAGERAQETQYF.

This CDR3 is CASSSHGGEQFF. In nucleotides, the CDR3 is TGTGCCAGCAGTTCGCACGGGGGAGAGCAGTTCTTC. This chain joins TRBV7-9 and TRBJ2-1; tentatively, D is TRBD2 (6 bases). The length of the CDR3 is 12 residues. Trimming removed 6 bases from V and 10 bases from J, with 13 bases in between. In germline, CDR1 is SEHNR, CDR2 FQNEAQ (reference sequence). The full variable domain, with the rest looked up from reference TRBV7-9 and TRBJ2-1, is DTGVSQNPRHKITKRGQNVTFRCDPISEHNRLYWYRQTLGQGPEFLTYFQNEAQLEKSRLLSDRFSAERPKGSFSTLEIQRTEQGDSAMYLCASSSHGGEQFFGPGTRLTVL.

The rearrangement joins TRBV14 to TRBJ2-2; D perhaps matches TRBD1 (6 bases). The germline gives CDR1 SGHDN, CDR2 FVKESK. With 1 base removed from V and 4 bases from J, the gap between germline ends came to 13 bases. The CDR3 totals 16 residues. As DNA, the CDR3 is TGTGCCAGCAGCCAAGTTAGTGGGGGCGGCACCGGGGAGCTGTTTTTT. Its protein is CASSQVSGGGTGELFF.

This chain links TRBV9 with TRBJ2-7; D unclear. Per the germline V gene, CDR1 is SGDLS and CDR2 is YYNGEE. V lost 3 bases, J lost 2 bases, and 15 bases lay in between. The CDR3 loop spans 15 amino acids. The CDR3 region has the DNA TGTGCCAGCAGCGCCACACAGTATCCAACCTACGAGCAGTACTTC. This gives the protein CASSATQYPTYEQYF.

The V call is TRBV6-4, the J call TRBJ1-2, with 7 bases that match TRBD1. This CDR3 contains 13 residues. The V gene end was trimmed by 10 bases and the J gene end by 4 bases; junction bases not matched to a gene: 9. CDR1 is MRHNA and CDR2 is SNTAGT in the germline V gene. Here the CDR3 DNA reads TGTGCCAAATTTGGGGGACAGAGCTATGGCTACACCTTC. It specifies CAKFGGQSYGYTF.

The V call is TRBV29-1, the J call TRBJ2-1; TRBD2 aligns across 8 bases. V trimming: 2 bases; J trimming: 4 bases; junction bases outside the gene matches: 7. The CDR3 length is 15 residues. Germline V gene lookup returns CDR1 SQVTM and CDR2 ANQGSEA. CDR3: CSVESQRGRYNEQFF. The CDR3 region has the DNA TGCAGCGTTGAATCCCAGCGGGGGAGATACAATGAGCAGTTCTTC.

This clone was detected only once. The V gene is TRBV28, the J gene TRBJ1-2; 8 bases are shared with TRBD1. The V gene's germline CDR1 is MDHEN and CDR2 SYDVKM. CDR3 length equals 12 residues. Trimming removed 7 bases from V and 6 bases from J; junction bases left unmatched: 4. The CDR3 protein is CASNPGGHGYTF. CDR3 nucleotide sequence: TGTGCCAGCAACCCAGGGGGCCATGGCTACACCTTC.

The sample holds one count of this clone. This chain connects TRBV5-4 to TRBJ1-2; no firm D call. V dropped 2 bases and J dropped 5 bases, with 16 bases sitting between them. CDR1 is SGHNT, CDR2 YYREEE, per germline (reference sequence). The CDR3 is made up of 15 amino acids. The CDR3 DNA reads TGTGCCAGCAGCTTTAGCAAGGGAGCAGAATATGGCTACACCTTC. It codes for CASSFSKGAEYGYTF. Supplemented by reference TRBV5-4 and TRBJ1-2, the full variable domain reads ETGVTQSPTHLIKTRGQQVTLRCSSQSGHNTVSWYQQALGQGPQFIFQYYREEENGRGNFPPRFSGLQFPNYSSELNVNALELDDSALYLCASSFSKGAEYGYTFGSGTRLTVV.

The rearrangement joins TRBV11-2 to TRBJ1-1; TRBD1 is a possible D gene (5 bases). CDR3 length: 14 amino acids. Germline CDR1 reads SGHAT; CDR2 reads FQNNGV. The V end lost 4 bases, the J end lost 3 bases, and 12 bases lay between the germline ends. The CDR3 DNA is TGTGCCAGCAGCTCCTGGGGGGGGTACACTGAAGCTTTCTTT. It translates to CASSSWGGYTEAFF. The variable domain in full, completed from reference TRBV11-2 and TRBJ1-1, reads EAGVAQSPRYKIIEKRQSVAFWCNPISGHATLYWYQQILGQGPKLLIQFQNNGVVDDSQLPKDRFSAERLKGVDSTLKIQPAKLEDSAVYLCASSSWGGYTEAFFGQGTRLTVV.

The rearrangement joins TRBV9 to TRBJ2-1; TRBD2 matches at 7 bases. The CDR3 contains 13 residues. CDR1 SGDLS and CDR2 YYNGEE come from the germline V gene. Losses at the gene ends were 2 bases for V and 10 bases for J; bases not matched to a gene: 6. The CDR3 DNA follows: TGTGCCAGCAGCGTCAGCGGGGCGAACGAGCAGTTCTTC. The encoded protein is CASSVSGANEQFF.

This clone showed up just once. The chain joins TRBV6-5 to TRBJ1-1; TRBD1 is a possible D gene (6 bases). Germline V gene data show CDR1 as MNHEY and CDR2 as SVGAGI. The V gene lost 0 bases and the J gene lost 1 base, with 9 bases spanning the gap. The CDR3 length is 15 residues. CDR3 DNA sequence: TGTGCCAGCAGTTACTCTCGGACAGCGAACACTGAAGCTTTCTTT. Translated: CASSYSRTANTEAFF.

The chain joins TRBV6-1 to TRBJ1-1; D perhaps matches TRBD1 (5 bases). There are 14 residues in the CDR3. Germline V gives CDR1 MNHNS, CDR2 SASEGT. Trimming cost V 4 bases and J 0 bases, with 9 bases left between them. The CDR3 loop is CASSAQEMNTEAFF. CDR3 DNA sequence: TGTGCCAGCAGTGCACAGGAGATGAACACTGAAGCTTTCTTT.

V gene TRBV19 combines with J gene TRBJ1-2; D possibly corresponds to TRBD1 (6 bases). The germline V gene has CDR1 LNHDA and CDR2 SQIVND (reference sequence). Trimming pared 8 bases from V and 5 bases from J, leaving 18 bases between. There are 14 residues in the CDR3. The CDR3: CASGSTGVKYGYTF. CDR3 in DNA: TGTGCCAGTGGGTCGACAGGTGTCAAATATGGCTACACCTTC. The whole variable domain, remainder taken from reference TRBV19 and TRBJ1-2, is DGGITQSPKYLFRKEGQNVTLSCEQNLNHDAMYWYRQDPGQGLRLIYYSQIVNDFQKGDIAEGYSVSREKKESFPLTVTSAQKNPTAFYLCASGSTGVKYGYTFGSGTRLTVV.